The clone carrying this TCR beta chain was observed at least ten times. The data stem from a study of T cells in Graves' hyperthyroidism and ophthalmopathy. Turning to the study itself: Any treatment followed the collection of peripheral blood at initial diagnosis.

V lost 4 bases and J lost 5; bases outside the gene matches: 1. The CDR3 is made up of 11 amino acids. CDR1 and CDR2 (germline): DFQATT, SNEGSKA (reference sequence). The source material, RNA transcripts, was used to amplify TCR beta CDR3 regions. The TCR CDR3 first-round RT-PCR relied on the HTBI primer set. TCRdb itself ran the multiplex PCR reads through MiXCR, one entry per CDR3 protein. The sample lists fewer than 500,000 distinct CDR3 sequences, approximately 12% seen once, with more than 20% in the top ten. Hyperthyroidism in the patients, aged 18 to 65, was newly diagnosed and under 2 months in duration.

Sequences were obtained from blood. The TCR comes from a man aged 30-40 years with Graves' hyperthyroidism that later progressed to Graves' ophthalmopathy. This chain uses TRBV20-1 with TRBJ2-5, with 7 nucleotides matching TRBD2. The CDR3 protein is CSATGGETQYF. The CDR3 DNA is TGCAGTGCTACCGGGGGGGAGACCCAGTACTTC.